A selection of T cell receptor beta chains follows, all from one sample in a study of graft-versus-host responses after intestinal transplantation. Profiling relied on immunoSEQ multiplex PCR, and the TCRdb table lists in-frame clones only, not all of them. The sample includes around 100,000 clones, more than 75% of them seen just once. Antigens of these TCRs are unknown. The source was unstimulated CD4+ T cells sorted from spleen or lymph node cells, collected before transplant. The origin of the receptors is a human donor who was the organ donor for an intestinal transplant. The CDR3 runs from the conserved cysteine through the conserved F or W. A D gene is named only where the DNA matches it firmly. Clone size, where shown, is once, few, many, or a class for clones that have expanded.

DNA: TGTGCCAGCAGCGCCGCCGGCGTGAGCTCCTATAATTCACCCCTCCACTTT
CDR3: CASSAAGVSSYNSPLHF
D: NA
V: TRBV7-9
J: TRBJ1-6
size: NA

DNA: TGTGCCAGCAGTTTAGGGATGAACACTGAAGCTTTCTTT
CDR3: CASSLGMNTEAFF
D: NA
V: TRBV6-1
J: TRBJ1-1
size: NA

DNA: TGCGCCAGCAGCTTGGCCAGCGGGGTGAAGTCAGATACGCAGTATTTT
CDR3: CASSLASGVKSDTQYF
D: TRBD2
V: TRBV5-1
J: TRBJ2-3
size: NA

DNA: TGTGCCAGTAGAAAAACAGGGGAGGACTATGGCTACACCTTC
CDR3: CASRKTGEDYGYTF
D: TRBD1
V: TRBV19
J: TRBJ1-2
size: NA

DNA: TGTGCCAGCAGCCCCCATAGCGGGGGGAAATCCTACGAGCAGTACTTC
CDR3: CASSPHSGGKSYEQYF
D: TRBD2
V: TRBV9
J: TRBJ2-7
size: NA

DNA: TGTGCCAGCAGCCTGCGGACAGGTGGAGGCTACACCTTC
CDR3: CASSLRTGGGYTF
D: TRBD1
V: TRBV27
J: TRBJ1-2
size: NA

DNA: TGTGCCAGCAGCTTGGAGGGGGTTAGCGGGGAGCTGTTTTTT
CDR3: CASSLEGVSGELFF
D: NA
V: TRBV5-4
J: TRBJ2-2
size: NA

DNA: TGTGCCTGGGCAAAGGTACTCAACTACGAGCAGTACTTC
CDR3: CAWAKVLNYEQYF
D: NA
V: TRBV30
J: TRBJ2-7
size: NA

DNA: TGTGCCAGCAGCCAGACACTAACTGGAAACACCATATATTTT
CDR3: CASSQTLTGNTIYF
D: NA
V: TRBV9
J: TRBJ1-3
size: NA

DNA: TGTGCCAGCAGCATACCGACAGTGCATGGCTACACCTTC
CDR3: CASSIPTVHGYTF
D: NA
V: TRBV5-5
J: TRBJ1-2
size: few

DNA: TGTGCCAGCAGCTTGTTTATGGTCTCGGAGACCCAGTACTTC
CDR3: CASSLFMVSETQYF
D: NA
V: TRBV5-6
J: TRBJ2-5
size: NA

DNA: TGTGCCAGCACCCACCCGGGGTTCGGGGAGCTGTTTTTT
CDR3: CASTHPGFGELFF
D: NA
V: TRBV7-3
J: TRBJ2-2
size: few

DNA: TGTGCCAGCAGTGAACTTGTATTGGTAGGACAGCCCCAGCATTTT
CDR3: CASSELVLVGQPQHF
D: NA
V: TRBV6-1
J: TRBJ1-5
size: NA

DNA: TGTGCCAAAGGTTGGGTTAACGGGGGCAATGAGCAGTTCTTC
CDR3: CAKGWVNGGNEQFF
D: NA
V: TRBV7-3
J: TRBJ2-1
size: NA

DNA: TGTGCCAGCTCACCACGCAGAGGCTATGGCTACACCTTC
CDR3: CASSPRRGYGYTF
D: NA
V: TRBV18
J: TRBJ1-2
size: few

DNA: TGTGCCAGCAGCCTTACCGGGACAGGGAATCAGCCCCAGCATTTT
CDR3: CASSLTGTGNQPQHF
D: TRBD1
V: TRBV7-2
J: TRBJ1-5
size: few

DNA: TGTGCCAGCAGCCCGGAGACAGGGCGAGAGACCCAGTACTTC
CDR3: CASSPETGRETQYF
D: TRBD1
V: TRBV7-9
J: TRBJ2-5
size: NA